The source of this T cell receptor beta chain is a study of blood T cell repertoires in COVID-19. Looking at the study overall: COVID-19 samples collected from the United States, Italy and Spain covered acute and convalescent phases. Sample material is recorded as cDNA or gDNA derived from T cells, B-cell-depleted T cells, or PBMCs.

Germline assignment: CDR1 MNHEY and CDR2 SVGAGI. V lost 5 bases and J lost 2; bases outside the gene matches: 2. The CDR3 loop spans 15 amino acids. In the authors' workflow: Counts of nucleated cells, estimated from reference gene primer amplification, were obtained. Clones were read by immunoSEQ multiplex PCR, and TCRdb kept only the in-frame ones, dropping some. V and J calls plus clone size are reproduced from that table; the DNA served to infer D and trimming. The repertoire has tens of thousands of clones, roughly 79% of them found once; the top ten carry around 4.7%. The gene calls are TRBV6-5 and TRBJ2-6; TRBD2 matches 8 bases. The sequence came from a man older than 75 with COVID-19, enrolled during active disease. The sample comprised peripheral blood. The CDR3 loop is CASSIAGTGANVLTF. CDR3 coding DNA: TGTGCCAGCAGTATAGCGGGAACTGGGGCCAACGTCCTGACTTTC.